These T cell receptor beta chains were read from a single sample in a study of T cells in Graves' hyperthyroidism and ophthalmopathy. TCRdb re-derived calls from the multiplex PCR reads in MiXCR, one entry per CDR3 protein. The repertoire includes a few hundred thousand distinct CDR3 sequences, 18% of them detected once, and approximately 49% sits in the top ten. The specimen sequenced was blood. Receptor source: a woman in her forties or fifties with Graves' hyperthyroidism. The CDR3 runs from the conserved cysteine through the conserved F or W. The D gene is left open where the match is weak. A row's size may be missing; if present it is once, few, many or a size class.

J | V | D | size | CDR3 | DNA
TRBJ2-1 | TRBV3-1 | - | few | CASKRAAYNEQFF | TGTGCCAGCAAGCGGGCAGCTTACAATGAGCAGTTCTTC
TRBJ1-1 | TRBV6-1 | - | - | CASHYGRLEAFF | TGTGCCAGTCATTACGGACGCCTTGAAGCTTTCTTT
TRBJ2-7 | TRBV2 | TRBD2 | many | CASSAGGGSYEQYF | TGTGCCAGCAGCGCCGGGGGGGGCTCCTACGAGCAGTACTTC
TRBJ1-6 | TRBV6-1 | TRBD1 | few | CASSLGTVGNSPLHF | TGTGCCAGCAGTCTAGGGACAGTGGGGAATTCACCCCTCCACTTT
TRBJ2-1 | TRBV10-3 | - | few | CAISELQGAREQFF | TGTGCCATCAGTGAGCTGCAAGGGGCTCGGGAGCAGTTCTTC
TRBJ2-5 | TRBV5-1 | - | - | CASSLAGAGETQYF | TGCGCCAGCAGCTTGGCCGGGGCAGGAGAGACCCAGTACTTC
TRBJ2-2 | TRBV7-8 | - | - | CASSPRAPGPRTGELFF | TGTGCCAGCAGCCCGCGAGCGCCAGGGCCTCGCACCGGGGAGCTGTTTTTT
TRBJ1-5 | TRBV20-1 | - | - | CSARDRQINQPQHF | TGCAGTGCTAGAGATCGGCAGATAAATCAGCCCCAGCATTTT
TRBJ2-5 | TRBV12-3/TRBV12-4 | TRBD1 | few | CASSPIDRVDQETQYF | TGTGCCAGCAGCCCTATTGACAGGGTTGACCAAGAGACCCAGTACTTC
TRBJ2-1 | TRBV2 | TRBD2 | many | CASSTAGDEQFF | TGTGCCAGCAGCACGGCGGGGGATGAGCAGTTCTTC
TRBJ2-3 | TRBV28 | TRBD2 | many | CASSQFGIGGGGLTPRDADTQYF | TGTGCCAGCAGTCAGTTTGGGATCGGGGGGGGAGGCCTGACACCCCGGGATGCAGATACGCAGTATTTT
TRBJ1-1 | TRBV7-3 | - | many | CASSRTVNTEAFF | TGTGCCAGCAGCCGGACAGTGAACACTGAAGCTTTCTTT
TRBJ2-2 | TRBV14 | - | - | CASSQAQGGTGELFF | TGTGCCAGCAGCCAAGCGCAGGGGGGGACCGGGGAGCTGTTTTTT
TRBJ1-2 | TRBV27 | - | few | CASSLPGLTWRYTF | TGTGCCAGCAGTTTGCCCGGACTGACGTGGCGCTACACCTTC
TRBJ2-5 | TRBV20-1 | TRBD1 | many | CSADPGQGAWTQYF | TGCAGTGCTGATCCGGGACAGGGGGCATGGACCCAGTACTTC
TRBJ2-3 | TRBV20-1 | TRBD2 | many | CSAETSVTDTQYF | TGCAGTGCTGAGACTAGCGTCACAGATACGCAGTATTTT
TRBJ1-5 | TRBV4-1 | - | - | CASSQERTDSNQPQHF | TGCGCCAGCAGCCAAGAGAGGACAGATAGCAATCAGCCCCAGCATTTT
TRBJ2-1 | TRBV12-3/TRBV12-4 | TRBD2 | once | CASSIAGGGNEQFF | TGTGCCAGCAGCATAGCGGGAGGGGGAAATGAGCAGTTCTTC
TRBJ1-1 | TRBV19 | - | - | CASVQGIRWNTEAFF | TGTGCCAGTGTTCAGGGGATTCGATGGAACACTGAAGCTTTCTTT
TRBJ2-7 | TRBV27 | - | - | CASSLFLDSYEQYF | TGTGCCAGCAGTTTATTCCTAGACAGCTACGAGCAGTACTTC
TRBJ2-1 | TRBV6-1 | TRBD1 | - | CASSGDRGSNEQFF | TGTGCCAGCAGTGGTGACAGGGGGTCCAATGAGCAGTTCTTC
TRBJ2-2 | TRBV5-5 | - | many | CASSLQPAIGELFF | TGTGCCAGCAGCTTGCAACCGGCAATAGGGGAGCTGTTTTTT
TRBJ1-2 | TRBV7-9 | TRBD1 | few | CASSRPGTGDSAGYTF | TGTGCCAGCAGCCGACCCGGGACAGGAGATTCTGCTGGCTACACCTTC
TRBJ1-1 | TRBV28 | TRBD1 | - | CASKYRGRDPRRAFF | TGTGCCAGCAAATACAGGGGCCGCGATCCCAGAAGGGCTTTCTTT
TRBJ2-3 | TRBV5-1 | - | - | CASSLGENTDTQYF | TGCGCCAGCAGCTTGGGGGAGAACACAGATACGCAGTATTTT
TRBJ1-6 | TRBV5-1 | - | few | CASSSSSYNSPLHF | TGCGCCAGCAGCTCGAGCTCCTATAATTCACCCCTCCACTTT
TRBJ2-7 | TRBV30 | - | few | CAWSPGTGEQYF | TGTGCCTGGAGCCCAGGGACCGGCGAGCAGTACTTC
TRBJ2-3 | TRBV20-1 | TRBD1 | - | CSAFNYPGQGGADTQYF | TGCAGTGCTTTCAACTATCCGGGACAGGGGGGGGCAGATACGCAGTATTTT
TRBJ1-2 | TRBV30 | TRBD1 | few | CAWTPPGQVLYGYTF | TGTGCCTGGACGCCTCCGGGACAGGTCCTCTATGGCTACACCTTC
TRBJ2-5 | TRBV24-1 | TRBD1 | many | CATSDPRQGQETQYF | TGTGCCACCAGTGATCCGCGACAGGGCCAAGAGACCCAGTACTTC
TRBJ2-5 | TRBV28 | TRBD2 | - | CASSGTSGGLQETQYF | TGTGCCAGCAGTGGGACTAGCGGGGGCCTACAAGAGACCCAGTACTTC
TRBJ1-4 | TRBV5-1 | TRBD1 | - | CASSLGGTGVEKLFF | TGCGCCAGCAGCTTGGGCGGGACAGGGGTTGAAAAACTGTTTTTT
TRBJ2-1 | TRBV7-6 | TRBD2 | - | CVSSPRTSGSLDEQFF | TGTGTCAGCAGCCCCCGGACTAGCGGGAGTTTAGATGAGCAGTTCTTC
TRBJ1-5 | TRBV12-3/TRBV12-4 | TRBD1 | many | CASSLGRDRGNQPQHF | TGTGCCAGCAGTTTAGGGCGGGACAGGGGGAATCAGCCCCAGCATTTT
TRBJ1-4 | TRBV7-9 | TRBD1 | - | CASSPGTGVPAGEKLFF | TGTGCCAGCAGTCCCGGGACAGGCGTCCCGGCGGGTGAAAAACTGTTTTTT
TRBJ1-1 | TRBV30 | - | - | CAWGGGRGAFF | TGTGCCTGGGGGGGAGGTCGGGGGGCTTTCTTT
TRBJ1-2 | TRBV6-5 | - | few | CASSYHPAIANYGYTF | TGTGCCAGCAGTTACCACCCAGCGATAGCTAACTATGGCTACACCTTC
TRBJ2-3 | TRBV11-2 | TRBD2 | many | CASSRGLASDTQYF | TGTGCCAGCAGCAGAGGACTAGCGTCAGATACGCAGTATTTT
TRBJ1-2 | TRBV3-1 | TRBD1 | many | CASSQEDRYSYGYTF | TGTGCCAGCAGCCAAGAGGACAGGTATAGCTATGGCTACACCTTC
TRBJ2-3 | TRBV28 | - | - | CASSGVLTDTQYF | TGTGCCAGCAGTGGGGTGCTCACAGATACGCAGTATTTT